The rows below give T cell receptor beta chains drawn from one sample of a study of cytomegalovirus exposure and HLA in healthy donors. The method was immunoSEQ multiplex PCR; TCRdb's version includes in-frame clones alone and lacks a portion of them. The sample lists roughly 180,000 clones; roughly 80% were seen once. Sequenced sample: PBMCs. Receptor source: a woman aged 40-49 years in good health and CMV-seropositive. Both conserved end residues are part of each CDR3. A D gene is named only where the DNA matches it firmly. A clone size is listed for some rows: how often the clone was seen (once, few, many), or a class if it is expanded.

clone size,V gene,D gene,J gene,CDR3 DNA,CDR3 protein
NA,TRBV9,TRBD2,TRBJ2-1,TGTGCCAGCAGCGTACGAGCGGGAGAGGCTAATGAGCAGCTCTTC,CASSVRAGEANEQLF
NA,TRBV2,NA,TRBJ2-7,TGTGCCAGCAGTATAGCGGCCACCTCCTACGAGCAGTACTTC,CASSIAATSYEQYF
NA,TRBV6-9,NA,TRBJ2-1,TGTGCCAGCAGTATACCTAATCACGAGCAGCGGACCTACAATGAGCAGTTCTTC,CASSIPNHEQRTYNEQFF
NA,TRBV19,NA,TRBJ1-1,TGTGCCAGTAGTATCGGGAGGACTAGAGGGACTCAAGCTTTCTTT,CASSIGRTRGTQAFF
NA,TRBV28,TRBD1,TRBJ1-5,TGTGCCAGCAGTTACAGGGGAGAGGGAAATCAGCCCCAGCATTTT,CASSYRGEGNQPQHF
few,TRBV7-3,TRBD2,TRBJ2-1,TGTGCCAGCAGCTTAAGTAGCGGGAGCGCGTTCCACAGTGAGCAGTTCTTC,CASSLSSGSAFHSEQFF
few,TRBV18,TRBD1,TRBJ1-3,TGTGCCAGCTCAGCTGGGACAGGCGGAAACACCATATATTTT,CASSAGTGGNTIYF
NA,TRBV19,TRBD2,TRBJ2-5,TGTGCCACCGGCCCCGGGACTAGCGGGAGGGCCGGGGGTTTTGAGACCCAGTACTTC,CATGPGTSGRAGGFETQYF
few,TRBV5-1,NA,TRBJ1-4,TGCGCCAGCAGTGATGGGGGGGGCTCTGAAAAACTGTTTTTT,CASSDGGGSEKLFF
NA,TRBV7-2,NA,TRBJ1-1,TGTGCCAGCAGCATCGACAGGAGGACTGAAGCTTTCTTT,CASSIDRRTEAFF
NA,TRBV4-1,NA,TRBJ1-4,TGCGCCAGCAGCCAAGCGTGGAGAACAACTAATGAAGAACTGTTTTTT,CASSQAWRTTNEELFF
NA,TRBV5-1,NA,TRBJ2-1,TGCGCCAGCAGCTTTAGCTTATCCTCCTACAATGAGCAGTTCTTC,CASSFSLSSYNEQFF
once,TRBV5-1,NA,TRBJ2-7,TGCGCCAGCAGCTTGCGGGCGTACGGGGACGAGCAGTACTTC,CASSLRAYGDEQYF
few,TRBV5-1,NA,TRBJ2-7,TGCGCCAGCAGCTCGAGTGAAGAGTACTACGAGCAGTACTTC,CASSSSEEYYEQYF
NA,TRBV2,NA,TRBJ1-1,TGTGCCAGCAGTACACAGATGAACACTGAAGCTTTCTTT,CASSTQMNTEAFF
few,TRBV6-5,TRBD2,TRBJ2-7,TGTGCCTCCGGAGATAGCGGGAGTAGGGCCGAGCAGTACTTC,CASGDSGSRAEQYF
NA,TRBV5-1,NA,TRBJ1-1,TGCGCCAGCAGCCTGAAAGGGGACACTGAAGCTTTCTTT,CASSLKGDTEAFF
NA,TRBV2,NA,TRBJ1-6,TGTGCCAGCAGTGAACGAGCGAGGTCACCCCTCCACTTT,CASSERARSPLHF
NA,TRBV6-9,NA,TRBJ2-5,TGTGCCAGCAGCAGAGGGGAGACCCAGTACTTC,CASSRGETQYF
NA,TRBV19,TRBD2,TRBJ2-1,TGTGCCAGTAGTATCGGTCTAGCGGGAGTCTATGAGCAGTTCTTC,CASSIGLAGVYEQFF
few,TRBV19,TRBD1,TRBJ1-2,TGTGCCAGTAGAATGGACGGGACAGGGGAGTCTTATGGCTACACCTTC,CASRMDGTGESYGYTF
NA,TRBV25-1,TRBD1,TRBJ1-4,TGTGCCAGCAGTGGAACAGGGGTGGCAACTAATGAAAAACTGTTTTTT,CASSGTGVATNEKLFF
NA,TRBV5-1,TRBD1,TRBJ1-2,TGCGCCAGCAGCTTGGGGGACAGTAACTATGGCTACACCTTC,CASSLGDSNYGYTF
NA,TRBV5-1,TRBD2,TRBJ2-5,TGCGCCAGCAGCTTGGGAGGGACTAGCGGCCAAGAGACCCAGTACTTC,CASSLGGTSGQETQYF
NA,TRBV5-1,NA,TRBJ1-2,TGCGCCAGCAGCTTGTCGGGACACCCTAACTATGGCTACACCTTC,CASSLSGHPNYGYTF
once,TRBV28,NA,TRBJ2-5,TGTGCCAGCAAGACAGCAGAGACCCAGTACTTC,CASKTAETQYF
NA,TRBV4-1,NA,TRBJ2-5,TGCGCCAGCAGCCAACCAGGGCAAGAGACCCAGTACTTC,CASSQPGQETQYF
NA,TRBV29-1,NA,TRBJ1-2,TGCAGCGTTGGGATCGCAGGTGGCTACACCTTC,CSVGIAGGYTF
NA,TRBV6-4,TRBD2,TRBJ2-1,TGTGCCAGCAACGTAACTAGCGGGAACTCCTACAATGAGCAGTTCTTC,CASNVTSGNSYNEQFF
NA,TRBV21-1,NA,TRBJ2-5,TGTGCCAGCAGCAAAGGGGTTTCGTTGGGCGGGAGTAACCAAGAGACCCAGTACTTC,CASSKGVSLGGSNQETQYF
NA,TRBV5-6,TRBD1,TRBJ2-7,TGTGCCAGCAGCAGGGACAGATACGAGCAGTACTTC,CASSRDRYEQYF
few,TRBV9,TRBD2,TRBJ2-3,TGTGCCAGCAGCGCCGGACTAGGTAGAAGTTCAGATACGCAGTATTTT,CASSAGLGRSSDTQYF
NA,TRBV18,NA,TRBJ1-5,TGTGCCAGCTCACCACAGGGGGTCGGTCAGCCCCAGCATTTT,CASSPQGVGQPQHF
few,TRBV4-1,TRBD2,TRBJ2-1,TGTGCCAGCAGCCAAGAATCCTCCCTAGCGGTTGAGCAGTTCTTC,CASSQESSLAVEQFF
NA,TRBV5-1,TRBD2,TRBJ2-1,TGCGCCAGCCGCGGGACTAGCGGGAATAATGAGCAGTTCTTC,CASRGTSGNNEQFF
NA,TRBV29-1,TRBD1,TRBJ2-3,TGCAGCGTTGAGCAGGGCAGGGGGCCCAGCACAGATACGCAGTATTTT,CSVEQGRGPSTDTQYF
NA,TRBV10-3,TRBD2,TRBJ2-3,TGTGCCATCAGTGAGCGAGGAGCTAGCGGGAGTCTGGGCACAGATACGCAGTATTTT,CAISERGASGSLGTDTQYF
NA,TRBV10-3,TRBD1,TRBJ1-3,TGTGCCATCAGTGATCCGGGACAGGGGGATGGAAACACCATATATTTT,CAISDPGQGDGNTIYF
NA,TRBV28,NA,TRBJ1-2,TGTGCCAGCAGTTTATGGCAGGCGGGCTACACCTTC,CASSLWQAGYTF
few,TRBV4-3,NA,TRBJ1-4,TGCGCCAGCAGCCAAGACAGGGTAGGGGGAAATGAAAAACTGTTTTTT,CASSQDRVGGNEKLFF
NA,TRBV19,NA,TRBJ1-1,TGTGCCAGTCAGGTCAGAGTGAACACTGAAGCTTTCTTT,CASQVRVNTEAFF
few,TRBV9,TRBD2,TRBJ2-3,TGTGCCAGCAGCGTAAGGGGCGGGAGAGGGACAGATACGCAGTATTTT,CASSVRGGRGTDTQYF
few,TRBV10-3,NA,TRBJ1-1,TGTGCCATCAGTGTGACGGGGAACACTGAAGCTTTCTTT,CAISVTGNTEAFF
NA,TRBV7-2,NA,TRBJ2-7,TGTGCCAGCAGCTTAGTTCCTGTGAGCGAGCAGTACTTC,CASSLVPVSEQYF
NA,TRBV6-1,TRBD2,TRBJ2-1,TGTGCCAGCAGTGCCTGGACTAGCGGGAGTTTAGATGAGCAGTTCTTC,CASSAWTSGSLDEQFF
NA,TRBV4-1,TRBD2,TRBJ2-1,TGCGCCAGCAGCCAACGTATGAGCGGGAGTGGGACCAATGAGCAGTTCTTC,CASSQRMSGSGTNEQFF
NA,TRBV7-3,NA,TRBJ2-1,TGTGCCAGCAGCTCCCGGGACTCACGTGGGAATGAGCAGTTCTTC,CASSSRDSRGNEQFF
NA,TRBV5-1,NA,TRBJ1-1,TGCGCCAGCAGCTTGGACGAACAGGGCACTGAAGCTTTCTTT,CASSLDEQGTEAFF
few,TRBV7-9,NA,TRBJ1-3,TGTGCCATCCGTCGGGGGGTTGCCGGAAACACCATATATTTT,CAIRRGVAGNTIYF
few,TRBV11-2,NA,TRBJ2-5,TGTGCCAGCAAACTAGCACAAGAGACCCAGTACTTC,CASKLAQETQYF
NA,TRBV19,NA,TRBJ2-1,TGTGCCAGTAGTTCCCCCGAGCGGGCTAACAATGAGCAGTTCTTC,CASSSPERANNEQFF
NA,TRBV7-9,NA,TRBJ1-1,TGTGCCAGCAGCTCCTGGGGGGGCAGGACTGAAGCTTTCTTT,CASSSWGGRTEAFF
NA,TRBV10-2,TRBD1,TRBJ1-1,TGCGCCAGCAGTGAGGACAGGGCCGGAGGTTACACTGAAGCTTTCTTT,CASSEDRAGGYTEAFF
few,TRBV7-2,NA,TRBJ2-5,TGTGCCAGCCGGAGGGGGGGTGTTCAAGAGACCCAGTACTTC,CASRRGGVQETQYF
NA,TRBV10-3,NA,TRBJ2-7,TGTGCCATCAGGGACAGACCCTACGAGCAGTACTTC,CAIRDRPYEQYF
NA,TRBV9,TRBD1,TRBJ1-3,TGTGCCAGTACGACAGGGCATTCGGGGGGAAACACCATATATTTT,CASTTGHSGGNTIYF
few,TRBV29-1,NA,TRBJ2-7,TGCAGCGTTACCCAGGGGTCGCTTTACGAGCAGTACTTC,CSVTQGSLYEQYF
once,TRBV19,NA,TRBJ2-1,TGTGCCAGTAGTATAGCCGGAGGGCGGGCTGAGCAGTTCTTC,CASSIAGGRAEQFF
NA,TRBV6-1,TRBD1,TRBJ2-5,TGTGCCAGCACCGGGACAGTCACCCAGTACTTC,CASTGTVTQYF